This T cell receptor (beta chain) is from a study of blood T cell repertoires in COVID-19. Background on the study: Sites in the United States, Italy and Spain provided acute and convalescent COVID-19 samples. T cells, B-cell-depleted T cells, or PBMCs provided the cDNA or gDNA that served as material.

Germline assignment: CDR1 MNHNS and CDR2 SASEGT. Trimming took 4 bases from V and 1 from J; bases not matched to a gene: 4. The CDR3 covers 16 residues. As originally analysed: Counts of nucleated cells, estimated from reference gene primer amplification, were obtained. Clones were read by immunoSEQ multiplex PCR, and TCRdb kept only the in-frame ones, dropping some. The V and J calls and the clone size are those of that table, but D and trimming were determined from the DNA. The sample lists tens of thousands of clones, roughly 80% occurring once. The specimen sequenced was peripheral blood. The receptor was derived from a human donor in a cohort sampled during active COVID-19. The chain carries TRBV6-1 and TRBJ1-1; 12 bases match TRBD1. CDR3 region: CASSAGQGAGNTEAFF. The CDR3 bases are TGTGCCAGCAGTGCGGGACAGGGGGCCGGGAACACTGAAGCTTTCTTT.